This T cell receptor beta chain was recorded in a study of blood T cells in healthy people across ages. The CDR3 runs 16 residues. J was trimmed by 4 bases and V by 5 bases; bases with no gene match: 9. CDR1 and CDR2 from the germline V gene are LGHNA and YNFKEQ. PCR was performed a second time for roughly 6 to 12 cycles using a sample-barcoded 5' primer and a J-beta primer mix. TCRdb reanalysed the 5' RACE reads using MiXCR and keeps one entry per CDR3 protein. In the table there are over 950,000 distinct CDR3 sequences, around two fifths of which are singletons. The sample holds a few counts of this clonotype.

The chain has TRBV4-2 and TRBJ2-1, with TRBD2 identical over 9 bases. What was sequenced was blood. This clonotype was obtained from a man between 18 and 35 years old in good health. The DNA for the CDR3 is TGTGCCAGCAGCACTGTCAGCGGGGGGATTTACAATGAGCAGTTCTTC. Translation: CASSTVSGGIYNEQFF.